The rows below give T cell receptor beta chains drawn from one sample of a study of blood T cell repertoires in COVID-19. TCRdb's table, derived via immunoSEQ multiplex PCR, lists solely in-frame clones and lacks some. The table records approximately 110,000 clones, roughly 84% of them present only once. Sequencing was carried out using peripheral blood. The receptors shown here come from a woman over 75 with active or convalescent COVID-19. Each CDR3 is given without its conserved first and last residue.

TRBJ2-5 TRBV5-1 11 ASSPGTGETQY
TRBJ1-5 TRBV4-1 15 ASSQEGDSYSNQPQH
TRBJ1-1 TRBV5-6 11 ATQDRHGTEAF
TRBJ1-3 TRBV30 12 AWRYRGLGNTIY
TRBJ2-3 TRBV5-1 14 ASSSTGLGGTDTQY
TRBJ2-3 TRBV6-5 12 ASRNGQRTDTQY
TRBJ2-3 TRBV21-1 18 ASSKGTRTSGSPSTDTQY
TRBJ2-5 TRBV7-9 13 ASTKRGGTQETQY
TRBJ1-1 TRBV7-3 11 ASSEQGGTEAF
TRBJ2-7 TRBV6-5 13 ALRGTSGYRYEQY
TRBJ2-5 TRBV3-1/TRBV3-2 17 ASSQSQVWSGRRQETQY
TRBJ2-7 TRBV7-2 13 AITQTTGGRYEQY
TRBJ2-1 TRBV6-5 12 ASTEDWNYNEQF
TRBJ2-1 TRBV10-3 12 AISPSSSYNEQF
TRBJ1-6 TRBV6-6 9 ATRLNSPLH
TRBJ2-1 TRBV19 10 ASSSGVVEQF
TRBJ1-5 TRBV7-9 10 ASSLQQGSQH
TRBJ1-2 TRBV30 11 ALLVTRLIGYT
TRBJ2-1 TRBV11-1 13 ASRQLAGVYNEQF
TRBJ2-6 TRBV5-6 13 ASSLYGSGANVLT
TRBJ2-5 TRBV2 12 ASRRTGPLETQY
TRBJ1-3 TRBV4-2 14 ASSPDRGQFGNTIY
TRBJ2-2 TRBV9 13 ASSATVSKFGELF